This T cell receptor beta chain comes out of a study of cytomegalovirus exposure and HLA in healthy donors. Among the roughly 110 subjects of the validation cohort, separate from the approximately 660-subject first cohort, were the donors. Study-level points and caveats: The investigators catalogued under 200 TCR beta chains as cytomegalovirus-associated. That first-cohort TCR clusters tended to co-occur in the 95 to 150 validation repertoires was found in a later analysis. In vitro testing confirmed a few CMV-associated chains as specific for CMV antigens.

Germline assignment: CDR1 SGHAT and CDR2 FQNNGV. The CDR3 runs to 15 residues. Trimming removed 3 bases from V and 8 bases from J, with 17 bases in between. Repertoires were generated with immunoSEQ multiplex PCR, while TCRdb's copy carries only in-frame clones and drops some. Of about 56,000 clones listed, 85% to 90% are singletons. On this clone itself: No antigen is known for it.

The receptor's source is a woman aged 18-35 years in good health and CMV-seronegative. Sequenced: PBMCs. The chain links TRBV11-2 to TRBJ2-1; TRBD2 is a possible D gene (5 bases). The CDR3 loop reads CASSLDGEGFDEQFF. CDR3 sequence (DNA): TGTGCCAGCAGCTTGGATGGTGAGGGCTTCGATGAGCAGTTCTTC.